Listed below are T cell receptor beta chains from one sample, sequenced in a study of Ad26.COV2.S vaccination and SARS-CoV-2 variants. The assay was immunoSEQ multiplex PCR, and TCRdb's table has in-frame clones only and misses some. The sample lists 450,000 to 550,000 clones, 80% to 90% occurring once. The specimen was peripheral blood, collected in a trial of Ad26.COV2.S vaccine versus placebo. The receptors were sampled from a person between 18 and 65 years old who received the Ad26.COV2.S COVID-19 vaccine or a placebo. Both conserved end residues are part of each CDR3. Each record gives: clone size, J gene, D gene, V gene, CDR3 DNA, CDR3 protein. The D gene is left open where the match is weak. The size entry is marked missing in some rows and otherwise reads once, few, many or a size class.

>-|TRBJ2-6|-|TRBV20-1
TGCAGTGCTAGTTCCGGGACAGGGGCCAACGTCCTGACTTTC
CSASSGTGANVLTF
>-|TRBJ1-5|TRBD1|TRBV7-2
TGTGCCAGCAGTCTACAGGGGGGCGGGGGTCAGCCCCAGCATTTT
CASSLQGGGGQPQHF
>once|TRBJ2-2|-|TRBV7-3
TGTGCCAGCAGCTTATTAGGGGTGGCCACCGGGGAGCTGTTTTTT
CASSLLGVATGELFF
>-|TRBJ1-1|-|TRBV19
TGTGCCAGTAGTATCCCGACGGGTGGGGATAACACTGAAGCTTTCTTT
CASSIPTGGDNTEAFF
>-|TRBJ2-1|-|TRBV6-1
TGTGCCAGCAGTGACTTGAGCATCGTGGGGGTTGACAATGAGCAGTTCTTC
CASSDLSIVGVDNEQFF
>-|TRBJ1-2|-|TRBV7-9
TGTGCCAGCAGCTTAGACACTACCTATGGCTACACCTTC
CASSLDTTYGYTF
>-|TRBJ2-2|-|TRBV11-3
TGTGCCAGCAGCTTAATGCGGGCCGGGGAGCTGTTTTTT
CASSLMRAGELFF
>-|TRBJ1-1|TRBD1|TRBV5-8
TGTGCCAGCCCGAGGACAGGGGTTCACAAAATGAACACTGAAGCTTTCTTT
CASPRTGVHKMNTEAFF
>-|TRBJ1-4|-|TRBV28
TGTGCCAGCAGCCCCCGTCCGATATCAACTAATGAAAAACTGTTTTTT
CASSPRPISTNEKLFF
>-|TRBJ2-2|-|TRBV7-2
TGTGCCAGCAGCTTTTTTAGCGGGGAGCTGTTTTTT
CASSFFSGELFF
>-|TRBJ2-3|-|TRBV28
TGTGCCAGCAGAAACGGACTCCCCACAGATACGCAGTATTTT
CASRNGLPTDTQYF
>-|TRBJ2-2|-|TRBV13
TGTGCCAGCAGCTTGGGCGGAGGGTCCGGGGAGCTGTTTTTT
CASSLGGGSGELFF
>-|TRBJ1-1|TRBD1|TRBV5-6
TGTGCCAGCAGTTTTTACCGACAGGGGGCATACACTGAAGCTTTCTTT
CASSFYRQGAYTEAFF
>-|TRBJ2-4|TRBD1|TRBV2
TGTGCCAGCAGTGAATTTACGGGACAGGGGTGGAACATTCAGTACTTC
CASSEFTGQGWNIQYF
>-|TRBJ2-5|-|TRBV18
TGTGCCAGCTCACGAGGGCCCCAAGAGACCCAGTACTTC
CASSRGPQETQYF
>-|TRBJ1-5|-|TRBV13
TGTGCCAGCAGCTTAAAGGGGAATCAGCCCCAGCATTTT
CASSLKGNQPQHF
>-|TRBJ2-7|TRBD2|TRBV11-2
TGTGCCAGCAGCTCGCCGGGACTAGCATACTACGAGCAGTACTTC
CASSSPGLAYYEQYF
>-|TRBJ2-5|TRBD1|TRBV14
TGTGCCAGCAGCCAACGCCCGGGACAGCTACAGTACCAAGAGACCCAGTACTTC
CASSQRPGQLQYQETQYF
>-|TRBJ1-6|-|TRBV19
TGTGCCAGTAGCCCGACAAAGACCTATAATTCACCCCTCCACTTT
CASSPTKTYNSPLHF
>-|TRBJ2-7|TRBD2|TRBV28
TGTGCCAGCCATCCTCCGGGACTAGCGGGGGACGAGCAGTACTTC
CASHPPGLAGDEQYF
>-|TRBJ1-4|TRBD1|TRBV29-1
TGCAGCGTTCGGGGGACAGGAGCTAATGAAAAACTGTTTTTT
CSVRGTGANEKLFF
>few|TRBJ2-3|-|TRBV5-1
TGCGCCAGCAGCTTGGGGGCAGGGGGCACAGATACGCAGTATTTT
CASSLGAGGTDTQYF
>once|TRBJ2-5|-|TRBV4-3
TGCGCCAGCAGCCAGAGTTCTGCGCTGAGGGAGACCCAGTACTTC
CASSQSSALRETQYF
>-|TRBJ1-5|-|TRBV7-9
TGTGCCAGCAGCTTAAGAGCGGGAGGGCGCCAGCATTTT
CASSLRAGGRQHF
>-|TRBJ1-6|-|TRBV5-5
TGTGCCAGCAGCGTGGGGCGGGGAACACCCCTCCACTTT
CASSVGRGTPLHF
>-|TRBJ2-1|-|TRBV7-6
TGTGCCAGCAGCTTACGGCGGCGGGGCGGAGGTGAGCAGTTCTTC
CASSLRRRGGGEQFF
>-|TRBJ1-6|-|TRBV15
TGTGCCACCGACCGCTCCTATAATTCACCCCTCCACTTT
CATDRSYNSPLHF
>-|TRBJ2-7|TRBD2|TRBV15
TGTGCCACCAGCAGACTAGCGGGCTACGAGCAGTACTTC
CATSRLAGYEQYF
>-|TRBJ1-1|TRBD1|TRBV6-4
TGTGCCAGCAGTGACTTCTGGACAGGGAAGGGTATGAACACTGAAGCTTTCTTT
CASSDFWTGKGMNTEAFF
>few|TRBJ1-5|-|TRBV6-2/TRBV6-3
TGTGCCAGCAGTTACCCACAGGATAATCAGCCCCAGCATTTT
CASSYPQDNQPQHF
>-|TRBJ1-5|-|TRBV6-5
TGTGCCAGCGGCGGGTGGGGGATCAGCAATCAGCCCCAGCATTTT
CASGGWGISNQPQHF
>-|TRBJ1-2|TRBD1|TRBV29-1
TGCACCGGACAGGATGTTAACTATGGCTACACCTTC
CTGQDVNYGYTF
>-|TRBJ2-5|TRBD1|TRBV2
TGTGCCAGCAGTTGGGTTGAGACAGGGGTCGGAGAGACCCAGTACTTC
CASSWVETGVGETQYF
>-|TRBJ2-5|TRBD1|TRBV5-1
TGCGCCAGCAAACCCGGACAGGGACAAGAGACCCAGTACTTC
CASKPGQGQETQYF
>-|TRBJ2-7|TRBD2|TRBV7-2
TGTGCCAGCAGCGTGCTAGCGGTGAGCTCCTACGAGCAGTACTTC
CASSVLAVSSYEQYF
>-|TRBJ1-1|-|TRBV11-3
TGTGCCAGCAGCCCCGGGTACACGAACACTGAAGCTTTCTTT
CASSPGYTNTEAFF
>-|TRBJ1-6|-|TRBV5-1
TGCGCCAGCAGCTTGGCAAGTGGGTCCTATTCACCCCTCCACTTT
CASSLASGSYSPLHF
>-|TRBJ2-2|TRBD2|TRBV7-2
TGTGCCAGCAGCCCGACTAGCGGGAGCTTACCCGGGGAGCTGTTTTTT
CASSPTSGSLPGELFF
>-|TRBJ2-5|TRBD1|TRBV2
TGTGCCAGCAGTACGACAGGGGACCAAGAGACCCAGTACTTC
CASSTTGDQETQYF
>-|TRBJ1-1|-|TRBV4-1
TGCGCCAGCAGCCAAGTCCTAGTCATGAACACTGAAGCTTTCTTT
CASSQVLVMNTEAFF
>-|TRBJ2-3|TRBD2|TRBV20-1
TGCAGTGCTAGTAACAGCGGGGGCGGCACAGATACGCAGTATTTT
CSASNSGGGTDTQYF
>-|TRBJ1-2|-|TRBV9
TGTGCCAGCAGCGTAGGGGTAGATCGCTATGGCTACACCTTC
CASSVGVDRYGYTF
>-|TRBJ1-1|-|TRBV7-3
TGTGCCAGCAGTCTCAACGGGTACACTGAAGCTTTCTTT
CASSLNGYTEAFF
>-|TRBJ2-1|TRBD2|TRBV7-3
TGTGCCAGCAGCCCCGGGACTAGCGGGGGTGAGCAGTTCTTC
CASSPGTSGGEQFF
>-|TRBJ2-3|-|TRBV19
TGTGCCAGTAGTATGGCCAGCGCAGATACGCAGTATTTT
CASSMASADTQYF
>-|TRBJ1-2|-|TRBV5-6
TGTGCCAGCAGCTGGAGGGGATGGTCGGATGGCTACACCTTC
CASSWRGWSDGYTF
>-|TRBJ2-1|-|TRBV7-3
TGTGCCAGCAGCAACCTCGGTTGGACAGACGTGGGAGGGCAGTTCTTC
CASSNLGWTDVGGQFF
>-|TRBJ2-7|TRBD1|TRBV5-1
TGCGCCAGCAGCTTAGGGACAGGGGGAACCTACGAGCAGTACTTC
CASSLGTGGTYEQYF
>-|TRBJ2-2|-|TRBV4-2
TGTGCCAGCAGCCAAGCAATTAGCTCGGACAGCGGGGAGCTGTTTTTT
CASSQAISSDSGELFF
>-|TRBJ1-4|-|TRBV18
TGTGCCAGCTCCCGAAGTTCGGGGGGTGGAGATGAAAAACTGTTTTTT
CASSRSSGGGDEKLFF
>-|TRBJ1-4|-|TRBV5-1
TGCGCCAGCAGCTCGGACGGAAGAGTTGAAAAACTGTTTTTT
CASSSDGRVEKLFF
>once|TRBJ2-4|-|TRBV3-1/TRBV3-2
TGTGCCAGCAGCCGCCGGGACTCAGGCAACATTCAGTACTTC
CASSRRDSGNIQYF
>-|TRBJ1-5|-|TRBV7-2
TGTGCCAGCAGCCCTCAAGGGAGCAATCAGCCCCAGCATTTT
CASSPQGSNQPQHF
>-|TRBJ2-3|-|TRBV19
TGTGCCAGTAGTACGGGACCCTCAGATACGCAGTATTTT
CASSTGPSDTQYF
>-|TRBJ1-2|-|TRBV4-3
TGCGCCAGCAGCCAAGATTCTGGGCCCCGAGGCTATGGCTACACCTTC
CASSQDSGPRGYGYTF
>-|TRBJ2-4|-|TRBV19
TGTGCCAGTAGTATTTCTCGCTTCCACCCCCTAATTCAGTACTTC
CASSISRFHPLIQYF
>-|TRBJ1-2|-|TRBV19
TGTGCCAGCCGGAGAGGGGGAGTTACCTATGGCTACACCTTC
CASRRGGVTYGYTF
>-|TRBJ1-1|-|TRBV9
TGTGCCAGCAGCGTAGGTTCAGGAGGGGGACCATTGAACACTGAAGCTTTCTTT
CASSVGSGGGPLNTEAFF
>-|TRBJ2-1|-|TRBV11-3
TGTGCCAGCAGTTGGGCGGAAACTGAGCAGTTCTTC
CASSWAETEQFF
>few|TRBJ1-6|-|TRBV5-1
TGCGCCAGCAGCTCTGTTGGCGGCTCCTATAATTCACCCCTCCACTTT
CASSSVGGSYNSPLHF